The clone carrying this TCR beta chain was found a few times. Its antigen is unidentified. The sample comes from a study of blood T cells in healthy people across ages. No fewer than 7 million PBMCs went into each sample. Next came a second PCR, run for roughly 6 to 11 cycles, which used a sample-barcoded 5' primer along with a J-beta primer mix. Every cDNA molecule bore a tag from a template-switch adaptor containing 12 random nucleotides. TCRdb reprocessed the 5' RACE reads with MiXCR, giving one entry per CDR3 protein. The data contain 1.5 million to 2 million distinct CDR3 sequences, just under 50% of them singletons. Germline V gene lookup returns CDR1 LGHDT and CDR2 YNNKEL (reference sequence). V was cut by 1 base and J by 5 bases, with 15 bases left in between. The CDR3 loop spans 16 amino acids. Study results and limitations: Naive T cell percentage by flow cytometry tracked strongly with beta diversity.

Sequencing was done on a sample of blood. The chain carries TRBV3-1 and TRBJ2-1; TRBD2 is a possible D gene (6 bases). The receptor was isolated from a woman aged 40 to 49 in good health. CDR3 nucleotides: TGTGCCAGCAGCCAAGTGAGAGGCGGGGTTCACAATGAGCAGTTCTTC. Encoded protein: CASSQVRGGVHNEQFF.